This T cell receptor (beta chain) was found in a study of cytomegalovirus exposure and HLA in healthy donors. Each donor was healthy, and each was a bone marrow donor. V gave up 3 bases and J gave up 3 bases, with 5 bases separating them. This CDR3 is 12 amino acids long. Germline V gene sequence: CDR1 WNHNN, CDR2 SYGVQD (reference sequence). Researchers ran the PCR with 60 Vbeta and 13 Jbeta primers. Profiled with immunoSEQ multiplex PCR; TCRdb holds only in-frame clones, not every one. Among more than 150,000 clones listed, approximately 88% were seen once. This sequence originates from a woman aged 18-29 years in good health and CMV-seronegative. The specimen sequenced was PBMCs. The V gene is TRBV10-1, the J gene TRBJ1-1; D gene ambiguous. DNA of the CDR3: TGCGCCAGCAGTGACCCGGACACTGAAGCTTTCTTT. Translating gives CASSDPDTEAFF.